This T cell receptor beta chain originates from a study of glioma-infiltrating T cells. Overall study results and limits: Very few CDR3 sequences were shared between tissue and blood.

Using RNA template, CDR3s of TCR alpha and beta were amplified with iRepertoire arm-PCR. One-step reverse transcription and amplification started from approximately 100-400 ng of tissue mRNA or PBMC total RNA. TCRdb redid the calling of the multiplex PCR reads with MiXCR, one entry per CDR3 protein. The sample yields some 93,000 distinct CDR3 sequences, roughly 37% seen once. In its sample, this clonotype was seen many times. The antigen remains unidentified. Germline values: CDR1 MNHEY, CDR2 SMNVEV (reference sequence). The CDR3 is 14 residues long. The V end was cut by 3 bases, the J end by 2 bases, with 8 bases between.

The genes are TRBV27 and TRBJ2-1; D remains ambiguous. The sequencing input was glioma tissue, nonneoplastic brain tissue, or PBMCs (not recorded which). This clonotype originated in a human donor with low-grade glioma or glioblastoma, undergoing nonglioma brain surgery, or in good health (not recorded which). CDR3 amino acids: CASSFSFPYNEQFF. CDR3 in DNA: TGTGCCAGCAGTTTCTCGTTTCCCTACAATGAGCAGTTCTTC.